This T cell receptor beta chain was profiled in a study of naive and memory T cell subsets. The beta constant-region primer was an equimolar mix of two oligonucleotides covering TRBC1 and TRBC2. Four rounds of PCR amplified the ligated cDNA using nested alpha and beta constant-region primers plus SP2. TCRdb re-derived calls from the UMI-ligation and nested PCR reads in MiXCR, one entry per CDR3 protein. The sample gives under 150,000 distinct CDR3 sequences, approximately 15% of which show up once; more than 0.13% is in the top ten. Cells stained for CD3, CD4, CD8, CD45RA and CD27 were sorted into four subsets. This CDR3 comprises 15 residues. Germline CDR1 reads SGHNT; CDR2 reads YYREEE (reference sequence). Trimming cost V 4 bases and J 5 bases; bases outside gene matches: 6.

This chain connects TRBV5-4 to TRBJ2-5; 12 bases are shared with TRBD1. This TCR was sampled from a human donor in good health. Sequencing input: naive CD4+ T cells from blood. The CDR3 loop reads CASSPGQGAWETQYF. The DNA of the CDR3 is TGTGCCAGCAGCCCGGGACAGGGGGCCTGGGAGACCCAGTACTTC.